Listed here are 15 T cell receptor beta chains from one sample, sequenced in a study of T-cell reconstitution after alpha-beta-depleted transplantation in children. Molecular barcoding with unique molecular identifiers was used for the TCRbeta library. MiXCR, run by TCRdb on the PCR reads, gives a single entry per CDR3 protein. Here the sample spans 700,000 to 850,000 distinct CDR3 sequences, 16% being singletons. The specimen was PBMCs, mostly from graft donor cells, collected 360 days after TCRalphabeta/CD19-depleted stem cell transplant. Receptors originate from a male patient aged 10-17 years who had a stem cell transplant for acute lymphoblastic leukemia, so the T cells may come from the graft donor.

V and J are TRBV7-8 and TRBJ2-1; TRBD2 might be the D (6 bases). Germline V gives CDR1 SGHVS, CDR2 FQNEAQ. The V end was cut by 0 bases, the J end by 8 bases, with 11 bases between. The CDR3 sequence is 14 residues long. CDR3 loop: CASSLATGVDEQFF. CDR3 sequence (DNA): TGTGCCAGCAGCTTAGCGACGGGAGTGGATGAGCAGTTCTTC.

V gene TRBV29-1 combines with J gene TRBJ2-5; unclear D gene. The CDR3 runs to 8 residues. Germline CDR1 and CDR2: SQVTM and ANQGSEA. CDR3 sequence (DNA): TGCACCACGGAGACCCAGTACTTC. Residues: CTTETQYF.

The chain couples TRBV5-1 to TRBJ2-5, with a tentative D call TRBD2 (6 bases). Trimming shortened V by 2 bases and J by 5 bases, and 16 bases separated the two germline ends. CDR1 and CDR2 (germline): SGHRS, YFSETQ. This CDR3 spans 15 amino acids. CDR3 in amino acids: CASSFPRGPEETQYF. Written as DNA, the CDR3 is TGCGCCAGCAGCTTTCCGCGGGGCCCTGAGGAGACCCAGTACTTC.

This clonotype came up many times. The chain uses TRBV12-3 or TRBV12-4 and TRBJ2-6; tentative D call: TRBD1 (6 bases). The CDR3 is made up of 14 amino acids. Trimming cost V 10 bases and J 0 bases, with 10 bases left between them. For the CDR3, the DNA is TGTGCCATCACAGGGTTCTCTGGGGCCAACGTCCTGACTTTC. This gives the protein CAITGFSGANVLTF.

There are a few counts of this clonotype. The rearrangement links TRBV3-1 to TRBJ2-2; D might be TRBD1 (6 bases). This CDR3 comprises 14 residues. CDR1 LGHDT and CDR2 YNNKEL come from the germline V gene (reference sequence). The ends were cut back, 6 bases at V and 7 bases at J, with 15 bases in the middle. CDR3 sequence (DNA): TGTGCCAGCAGGTTCACAGGGTACGGCGGGGAGCTGTTTTTT. Protein sequence: CASRFTGYGGELFF.

The J gene is TRBJ2-3, the V gene TRBV5-1; TRBD1 agrees at 9 bases. Germline loops: CDR1 SGHRS, CDR2 YFSETQ. Trimming removed 4 bases from V and 3 bases from J; junction bases left unmatched: 12. CDR3 length: 17 amino acids. For the CDR3, the DNA is TGCGCCAGCAGCACCCCCCGAAACAGGGGGCTAACAGATACGCAGTATTTT. Amino acids: CASSTPRNRGLTDTQYF.

This clonotype turned up a few times. V usage is TRBV6-5 and J usage is TRBJ1-4, with TRBD1 as a possible D gene (5 bases). V was cut by 3 bases and J by 8 bases, with 16 bases left in between. From germline, CDR1 is MNHEY and CDR2 SVGAGI. The CDR3 is made up of 15 amino acids. The CDR3 nucleotides are TGTGCCAGCAGTTATTCAGGTCAGGGAGAGGAAAAACTGTTTTTT. Encoded protein: CASSYSGQGEEKLFF.

This clonotype came up many times. The rearrangement joins TRBV20-1 to TRBJ2-1; 7 bases are a match to TRBD2. This CDR3 contains 15 residues. V gave up 5 bases and J gave up 4 bases; unmatched junction bases: 11. Germline CDR1 and CDR2: DFQATT and SNEGSKA (reference sequence). This chain's CDR3 is CSAGPRLAAYNEQFF. The CDR3 coding sequence is TGCAGTGCTGGGCCCCGGCTAGCGGCTTACAATGAGCAGTTCTTC.

This clonotype was found a few times. This chain joins TRBV11-2 and TRBJ1-6; TRBD1 is a possible D gene (5 bases). Germline assignment: CDR1 SGHAT and CDR2 FQNNGV. V lost 5 bases to trimming and J lost 10 bases, with 18 bases between them. The length of the CDR3 is 15 residues. In DNA, the CDR3 is TGTGCCAGCAGCCCAGGGTCAACATCCACCTCACCCCTCCACTTT. Translation gives CASSPGSTSTSPLHF. Full variable domain (remainder filled in from reference TRBV11-2 and TRBJ1-6): EAGVAQSPRYKIIEKRQSVAFWCNPISGHATLYWYQQILGQGPKLLIQFQNNGVVDDSQLPKDRFSAERLKGVDSTLKIQPAKLEDSAVYLCASSPGSTSTSPLHFGNGTRLTVT.

This clonotype was observed a handful of times. This chain connects TRBV7-9 to TRBJ2-1; 10 positions match TRBD1. This CDR3 region has 15 residues. The germline V gene encodes CDR1 SEHNR and CDR2 FQNEAQ (reference sequence). Trimming removed 6 bases from V and 5 bases from J; junction bases left unmatched: 7. The CDR3 sequence is CASRSGTGANNEQFF. CDR3 nucleotide sequence: TGTGCCAGCAGGTCTGGGACAGGGGCGAACAATGAGCAGTTCTTC.

This clonotype came up a few times. The CDR3 sequence is CASGSGRIGYNEQFF. Written as DNA, the CDR3 is TGTGCCAGCGGTAGCGGGAGGATTGGGTACAATGAGCAGTTCTTC. The genes are TRBV12-3 or TRBV12-4 and TRBJ2-1, with TRBD2 matching over 10 bases. This CDR3 contains 15 residues. With 8 bases clipped from V and 4 bases from J, the junction kept 8 bases outside the gene matches.

The chain is built from TRBV25-1 and TRBJ2-3, with 9 bases identical to TRBD2. V lost 2 bases, J lost 0 bases, and 12 bases stayed unmatched. Germline V gives CDR1 MGHDK, CDR2 SYGVNS. This CDR3 has 19 residues. CDR3 in amino acids: CASSEHLSSGNPSTDTQYF. The CDR3 coding sequence is TGTGCCAGCAGTGAACACTTGTCTAGCGGGAACCCTAGCACAGATACGCAGTATTTT. Using reference TRBV25-1 and TRBJ2-3 for the parts outside the CDR3, the full variable domain is EADIYQTPRYLVIGTGKKITLECSQTMGHDKMYWYQQDPGMELHLIHYSYGVNSTEKGDLSSESTVSRIRTEHFPLTLESARPSHTSQYLCASSEHLSSGNPSTDTQYFGPGTRLTVL.

The chain carries TRBV24-1 and TRBJ2-5; 12 bases line up with TRBD1. V trimming: 4 bases; J trimming: 6 bases; junction bases outside the gene matches: 8. In germline, CDR1 is KGHDR, CDR2 SFDVKD. The CDR3 has 16 residues. CDR3 sequence: CATSESGTGGDKTQYF. CDR3 in DNA: TGTGCCACCAGTGAGTCCGGGACAGGGGGCGATAAGACCCAGTACTTC.

Turning to this clonotype: Since a much larger clone is just one base distant, this may be a read error. The genes are TRBV12-3 or TRBV12-4 and TRBJ2-1, with 8 bases identical to TRBD1. The CDR3 has 15 amino acids. In DNA, the CDR3 is TGTGCCAGCAGTCCGACAGGGGTAAGCTACAATGAGCGGTTCTTC. It specifies CASSPTGVSYNERFF.

This clonotype was seen just once. The rearrangement joins TRBV20-1 to TRBJ2-5; 10 bases map to TRBD2. CDR3 length: 14 residues. The germline V gene encodes CDR1 DFQATT and CDR2 SNEGSKA (reference sequence). Trimming removed 6 bases from V and 5 bases from J; junction bases left unmatched: 9. CDR3 amino acids: CSASSGRMMETQYF. The CDR3 coding sequence is TGCAGTGCGTCTAGCGGGAGAATGATGGAGACCCAGTACTTC.